This T cell receptor beta chain was obtained from a study of early T cells in non-severe SARS-CoV-2 infection. Study overall: Bulk RNA taken from unsorted whole blood was sequenced, leaving chains unpaired.

Tagging with unique molecular identifiers was applied to individual cDNA molecules. TCRdb reprocessed the 5' RACE reads with MiXCR, giving one entry per CDR3 protein. The repertoire consists of 74,000 or so distinct CDR3 sequences, with 9.5% to 15% occurring once and the leading ten covering 1.1%. This sequence originates from an adult who was a healthcare worker with PCR-confirmed SARS-CoV-2 infection or an uninfected control (not recorded which). The sample taken for sequencing was whole blood.

The CDR3 loop is CASSVGTTGELFF. For the CDR3, the DNA is TGTGCCAGCAGCGTAGGAACTACCGGGGAGCTGTTTTTT. This chain links TRBV9 with TRBJ2-2; no reliable D call. This CDR3 is built from 13 residues. Trimming left V 0 bases short and J 5 bases short, with 5 bases between. Germline values: CDR1 SGDLS, CDR2 YYNGEE. Supplemented by reference TRBV9 and TRBJ2-2, the full variable domain reads DSGVTQTPKHLITATGQRVTLRCSPRSGDLSVYWYQQSLDQGLQFLIQYYNGEERAKGNILERFSAQQFPDLHSELNLSSLELGDSALYFCASSVGTTGELFFGEGSRLTVL.